This T cell receptor (beta chain) derives from a study of technical replicates of blood from a few donors. V dropped 0 bases and J dropped 12; count of bases not matched to a gene: 12. The CDR3 consists of 16 residues. Germline values: CDR1 LGHNA, CDR2 YSLEER. Sequencing was performed with immunoSEQ multiplex PCR; in TCRdb, only in-frame clones are kept and a portion is missing. The sample carries roughly 59,000 clones, about 86% recorded once. V is TRBV4-3 and J is TRBJ2-1; 9 bases agree with TRBD1. The clonotype was recovered from a human donor in good health. Some clones in this sample may be carry-over from other donors' samples. Sequencing was performed on PBMCs. The CDR3: CASSQERQGVLGVQFF. In nucleotides, the CDR3 is TGCGCCAGCAGCCAAGAACGACAGGGGGTCTTAGGCGTGCAGTTCTTC.